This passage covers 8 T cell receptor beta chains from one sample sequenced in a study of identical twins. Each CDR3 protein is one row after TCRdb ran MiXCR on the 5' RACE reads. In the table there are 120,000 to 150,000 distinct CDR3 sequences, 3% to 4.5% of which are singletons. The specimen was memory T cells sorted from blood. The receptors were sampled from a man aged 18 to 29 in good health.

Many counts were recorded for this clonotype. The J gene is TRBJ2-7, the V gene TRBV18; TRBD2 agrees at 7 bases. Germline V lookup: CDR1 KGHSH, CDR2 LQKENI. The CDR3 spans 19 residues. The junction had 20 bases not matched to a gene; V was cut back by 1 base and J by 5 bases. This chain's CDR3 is CASSPLVVPGRNGIHEQYF. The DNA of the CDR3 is TGTGCCAGCTCACCACTCGTCGTACCCGGGAGGAATGGCATCCACGAGCAGTACTTC. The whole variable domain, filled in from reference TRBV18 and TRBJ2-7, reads NAGVMQNPRHLVRRRGQEARLRCSPMKGHSHVYWYRQLPEEGLKFMVYLQKENIIDESGMPKERFSAEFPKEGPSILRIQQVVRGDSAAYFCASSPLVVPGRNGIHEQYFGPGTRLTVT.

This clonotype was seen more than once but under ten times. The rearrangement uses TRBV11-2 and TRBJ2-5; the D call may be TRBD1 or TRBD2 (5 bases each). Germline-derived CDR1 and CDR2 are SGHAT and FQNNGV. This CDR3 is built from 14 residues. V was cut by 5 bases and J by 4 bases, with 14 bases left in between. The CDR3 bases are TGTGCCAGCAGCCGAAGAGGGGTTGGAGAGACCCAGTACTTC. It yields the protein CASSRRGVGETQYF.

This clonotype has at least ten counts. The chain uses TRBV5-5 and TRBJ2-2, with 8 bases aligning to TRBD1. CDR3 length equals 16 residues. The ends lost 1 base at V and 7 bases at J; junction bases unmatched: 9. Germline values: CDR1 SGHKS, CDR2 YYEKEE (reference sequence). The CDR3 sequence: CASSLLQGARGGELFF. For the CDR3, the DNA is TGTGCCAGCAGCTTGTTGCAGGGGGCGCGAGGCGGGGAGCTGTTTTTT.

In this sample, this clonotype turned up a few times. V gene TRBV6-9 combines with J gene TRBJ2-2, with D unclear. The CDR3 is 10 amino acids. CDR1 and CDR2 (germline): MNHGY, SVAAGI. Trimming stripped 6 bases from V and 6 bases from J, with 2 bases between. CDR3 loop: CASRSGELFF. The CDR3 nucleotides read TGTGCCAGCAGGTCCGGGGAGCTGTTTTTT.

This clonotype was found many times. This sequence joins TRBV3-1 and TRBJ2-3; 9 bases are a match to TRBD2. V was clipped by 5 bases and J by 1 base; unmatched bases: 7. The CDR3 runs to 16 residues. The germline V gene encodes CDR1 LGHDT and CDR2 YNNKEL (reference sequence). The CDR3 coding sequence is TGTGCCAGCAGCGACGTGAGGACTAGCGGCACAGATACGCAGTATTTT. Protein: CASSDVRTSGTDTQYF.

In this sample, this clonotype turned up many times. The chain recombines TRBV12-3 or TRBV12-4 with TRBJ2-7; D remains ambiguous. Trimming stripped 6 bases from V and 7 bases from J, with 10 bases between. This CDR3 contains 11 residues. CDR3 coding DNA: TGTGCCAGCAGCTCCGGTCCAGAGCAGTACTTC. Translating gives CASSSGPEQYF.

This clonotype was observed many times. CDR3 DNA: TGTGCCACCAGCAGTAAGGGGGGAATCCCTGGGGCCAACGTCCTGACTTTC. Its protein product is CATSSKGGIPGANVLTF. This chain links TRBV15 with TRBJ2-6, with D possibly called TRBD1 or TRBD2 (6 bases each). Trimming stripped 3 bases from V and 2 bases from J, with 14 bases between. The germline V gene encodes CDR1 LNHNV and CDR2 YYDKDF (reference sequence). This CDR3 is 17 amino acids long.

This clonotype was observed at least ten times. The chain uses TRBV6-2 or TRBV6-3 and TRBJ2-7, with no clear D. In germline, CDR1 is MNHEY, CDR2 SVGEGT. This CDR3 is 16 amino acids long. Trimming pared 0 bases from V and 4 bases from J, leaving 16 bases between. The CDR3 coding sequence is TGTGCCAGCAGTTACTCGAAGCGTTCACAGAGATACGAGCAGTACTTC. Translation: CASSYSKRSQRYEQYF.